These 15 T cell receptor beta chains came from one sample sequenced in a study of regulatory T cells in long-lasting Graves disease. Time point given: persistent/refractory GD, antithyroid drugs over 5 years with positive TRAb. Scientists built the TCR library using RNA that was extracted from PBMCs. Through Arm-PCR of CDR3 regions and iRepertoire HTBI primers, TCR beta libraries were built. TCRdb redid the calling of the multiplex PCR reads with MiXCR, one entry per CDR3 protein. The repertoire has 650,000 to 850,000 distinct CDR3 sequences, around 32% of them found once; the top ten carry about two fifths. Sequenced here: peripheral blood mononuclear cells (PBMCs), sampled when the disease was refractory, from a patient treated with antithyroid drugs. The source is a female donor with Graves disease.

This clonotype was observed many times. The CDR3 here is CASSESGRRYYGYTF. The CDR3 region has the DNA TGTGCCAGCAGTGAATCGGGAAGGAGGTACTATGGCTACACCTTC. The chain couples TRBV25-1 to TRBJ1-2; D remains unclear. Trimming stripped 1 base from V and 3 bases from J, with 12 bases between. Germline CDR1 reads MGHDK; CDR2 reads SYGVNS. The CDR3 sequence is 15 residues long.

The V call is TRBV11-2, the J call TRBJ2-7; 7 nucleotides align to TRBD1. The CDR3 contains 16 residues. The germline gives CDR1 SGHAT, CDR2 FQNNGV. The trim removed 1 base at V and 4 bases at J, leaving 10 bases unmatched. CDR3 DNA: TGTGCCAGCAGCTTAGTCGGTTGGCAGGGGGTATACGAGCAGTACTTC. Translating it yields CASSLVGWQGVYEQYF.

This clonotype was seen only a few times. This rearrangement joins TRBV5-4 to TRBJ2-7; no reliable D call. The CDR3 loop spans 13 amino acids. The germline V gene encodes CDR1 SGHNT and CDR2 YYREEE (reference sequence). The V end lost 1 base, the J end lost 3 bases, and 8 bases lay between the germline ends. The CDR3 sequence: CASSLLSDYEQYF. CDR3 nucleotide sequence: TGTGCCAGCAGCTTGCTTTCTGACTACGAGCAGTACTTC.

V gene TRBV12-3 or TRBV12-4 combines with J gene TRBJ2-2; 7 nucleotides agree with TRBD2. J gave up 0 bases and V 8 bases, and 0 bases lay outside the gene matches. The CDR3 runs to 13 residues. The CDR3 sequence is CASAGANTGELFF. The CDR3 region has the DNA TGTGCCAGCGCGGGGGCGAACACCGGGGAGCTGTTTTTT.

The chain carries TRBV27 and TRBJ1-1, with 9 positions matching TRBD1. This CDR3 contains 16 residues. Losses at the gene ends were 6 bases for V and 1 base for J; bases not matched to a gene: 9. CDR1 MNHEY and CDR2 SMNVEV come from the germline V gene (reference sequence). The CDR3 loop reads CASRLQGAQANTEAFF. The CDR3 DNA follows: TGTGCCAGCAGACTACAGGGGGCCCAGGCGAACACTGAAGCTTTCTTT.

This clonotype showed up many times. The chain couples TRBV28 to TRBJ1-3; no firm D call. Germline CDR1 reads MDHEN; CDR2 reads SYDVKM. V gave up 3 bases and J gave up 1 base, with 7 bases separating them. This CDR3 has 14 amino acids. Written as DNA, the CDR3 is TGTGCCAGCAGTTTTTCACAGTCTGGAAACACCATATATTTT. It is translated as CASSFSQSGNTIYF.

The rearrangement joins TRBV5-1 to TRBJ2-7, with no clear D. The ends were cut back, 0 bases at V and 0 bases at J, with 7 bases in the middle. There are 14 residues in the CDR3. Germline CDR1 and CDR2: SGHRS and YFSETQ. The CDR3 loop is CASSLDYNSYEQYF. The DNA of the CDR3 is TGCGCCAGCAGCTTGGACTATAACTCCTACGAGCAGTACTTC.

This clonotype has at least ten counts. This chain joins TRBV6-2 or TRBV6-3 and TRBJ1-6, with D unresolved. The CDR3 consists of 14 residues. V lost 8 bases and J lost 9, with 17 bases in between. Per germline, CDR1 MNHEY and CDR2 SVGEGT. The CDR3 spells CASRGASIVSPLHF. The CDR3 bases are TGTGCCAGCCGGGGAGCCTCAATTGTTTCACCCCTCCACTTT.

This clonotype was picked up many times. One end of the junction is discordant with germline, which a read error may explain. The chain couples TRBV10-2 to TRBJ1-1; perhaps TRBD1 as D (6 bases). CDR3 length: 12 residues. CDR1 WSHSY and CDR2 SAAADI come from the germline V gene. The CDR3 sequence is CASGGGNTEAFF. DNA of the CDR3: TGTGCCAGCGGGGGGGGCAACACTGAAGCTTTCTTT.

The CDR3 nucleotides are TGCGCCAGCAGCTTACGTGGGGAGGGCAATCAGCCCCAGCATTTT. Translation: CASSLRGEGNQPQHF. The chain carries TRBV5-1 and TRBJ1-5; D unresolved. Germline V lookup: CDR1 SGHRS, CDR2 YFSETQ. This CDR3 has 15 amino acids. Between the trimmed V and J ends, which lost 2 bases and 2 bases, there was a span of 11 bases.

The V call is TRBV12-3 or TRBV12-4, the J call TRBJ2-2; 12 nucleotides agree with TRBD2. This CDR3 spans 17 amino acids. Trimming at V came to 4 bases and at J to 5 bases, leaving 8 bases not matched to a gene. CDR3 DNA: TGTGCCAGCAGTTCTCCGTTCGGGACTAGCGGGACCGGGGAGCTGTTTTTT. Its translation is CASSSPFGTSGTGELFF.

This clonotype was observed a handful of times. As DNA, the CDR3 is TGTGGCTGTCAGAGGCCAAATGAAAAACTGTTTTTT. Protein product: CGCQRPNEKLFF. This chain links TRBV30 with TRBJ1-4; unclear D gene. This CDR3 region has 12 residues. Germline assignment: CDR1 GTSNPN and CDR2 SVGIG (reference sequence).

This clonotype appeared many times. The chain couples TRBV11-2 to TRBJ2-7, with 9 bases fitting TRBD2. After removal of 5 bases from V and 2 bases from J, the junction contained 7 bases not matched to a gene. The CDR3 contains 15 residues. Germline V lookup: CDR1 SGHAT, CDR2 FQNNGV. The chain's CDR3 is CASSGPGTSPYEQYF. CDR3 nucleotides: TGTGCCAGCAGCGGACCCGGGACTAGCCCCTACGAGCAGTACTTC.

J is TRBJ2-5 and V is TRBV6-1, with 8 nucleotides matching TRBD1. The CDR3 sequence is 15 residues long. The J segment lost 4 bases and the V segment lost 3 bases, leaving 7 bases of the junction unmatched. Germline V CDR1 and CDR2: MNHNS, SASEGT. The CDR3 protein is CASSDDHGTGETQYF. The DNA of the CDR3 is TGTGCCAGCAGTGACGACCACGGGACAGGAGAGACCCAGTACTTC.

This clonotype turned up a few times. V usage is TRBV29-1 and J usage is TRBJ1-1; 7 positions agree with TRBD1. Trimming cost V 2 bases and J 10 bases; bases outside gene matches: 7. The germline V gene has CDR1 SQVTM and CDR2 ANQGSEA. This CDR3 region has 12 residues. CDR3 nucleotides: TGCAGCGTTGAACAAAGGGGGCAAGGAGCTTTCTTT. Amino acid sequence: CSVEQRGQGAFF.